This TCR beta chain was recovered during a study of control samples from healthy donors and cancer patients. Germline V gene sequence: CDR1 GTSNPN, CDR2 SVGIG (reference sequence). V lost 3 bases to trimming and J lost 4 bases, with 7 bases between them. The CDR3 extends over 12 amino acids. Here immunoSEQ multiplex PCR was the method, and the copy in TCRdb shows in-frame clones only, minus some. This table has under 150,000 clones, roughly 84% appearing once. The sequencing input was blood. The chain is built from TRBV30 and TRBJ1-5; D unresolved. This receptor was identified in a man aged 40-55 years in good health. CDR3 sequence (DNA): TGTGCCTGGAGCACGGGGAATCAGCCCCAGCATTTT. It yields the protein CAWSTGNQPQHF.